A selection of T cell receptor beta chains follows, all from one sample in a study of OX40 agonist ivuxolimab in advanced cancers. Clones were read by immunoSEQ multiplex PCR, and TCRdb kept only the in-frame ones, dropping some. The sample carries 45,000 to 60,000 clones, approximately 91% recorded once. This material consisted of CD4+ or CD8+ T cells sorted from blood, taken in a trial of the OX40 agonist ivuxolimab. The origin of the receptors is an adult with an advanced solid tumor such as melanoma, head and neck, liver or kidney cancer. CDR3s include the opening cysteine and the closing phenylalanine or tryptophan.

TRBV13	TRBJ1-2	CASSFRRGLYGYTF
TRBV13	TRBJ2-3	CASSPGTSGRPGRDTQYF
TRBV6-1	TRBJ2-7	CATLRRGQEERLYF
TRBV7-9	TRBJ2-2	CASSLALRHPTGELFF
TRBV7-9	TRBJ1-2	CASSGVSYGYTF
TRBV15	TRBJ1-2	CATSRAPGQGKGGYTF
TRBV19	TRBJ1-6	CATHPIKGATNNSPLHF
TRBV5-6	TRBJ1-2	CASSSAMFGYGYTF
TRBV7-9	TRBJ2-1	CASSQGQGMDEQFF
TRBV11-1	TRBJ2-2	CASSLLEGTGELFF
TRBV10-1	TRBJ2-3	CASSLMGTQYF
TRBV5-1	TRBJ1-1	CASSLARVDTEAFF
TRBV5-1	TRBJ1-1	CASSPQGASTEAFF
TRBV15	TRBJ2-1	CATSLQGRANEQFF
TRBV7-9	TRBJ1-3	CASSFQERNTIYF
TRBV27	TRBJ2-1	CASRKGDSLYNEQFF
TRBV27	TRBJ2-1	CASSLRYGGSSYNEQFF
TRBV19	TRBJ1-2	CASTETMVEGYTF
TRBV7-9	TRBJ1-4	CASSLDGRINEKLFF
TRBV5-1	TRBJ2-5	CASKALTLYQETQYF
TRBV7-7	TRBJ2-2	CASSAGQGSTGELFF
TRBV6-5	TRBJ2-7	CASTPWGARDEQYF